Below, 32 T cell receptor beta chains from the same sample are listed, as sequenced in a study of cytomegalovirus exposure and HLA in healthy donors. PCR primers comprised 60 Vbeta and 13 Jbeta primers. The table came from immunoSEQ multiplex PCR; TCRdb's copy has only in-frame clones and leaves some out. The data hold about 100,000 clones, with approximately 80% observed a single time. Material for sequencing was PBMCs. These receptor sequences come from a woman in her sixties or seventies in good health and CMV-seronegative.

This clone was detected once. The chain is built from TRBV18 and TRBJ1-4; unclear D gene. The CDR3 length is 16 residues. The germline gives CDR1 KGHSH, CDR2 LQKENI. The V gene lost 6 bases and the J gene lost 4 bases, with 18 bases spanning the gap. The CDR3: CASSPFRQADNEKLFF. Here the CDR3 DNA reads TGTGCCAGCTCTCCCTTCAGGCAGGCCGATAATGAAAAACTGTTTTTT.

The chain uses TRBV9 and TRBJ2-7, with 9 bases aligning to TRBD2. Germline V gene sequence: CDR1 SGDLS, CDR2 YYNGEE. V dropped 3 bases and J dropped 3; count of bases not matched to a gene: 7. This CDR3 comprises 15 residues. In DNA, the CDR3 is TGTGCCAGCAGCGCCACGGGGACTAGCATCTACGAGCAGTACTTC. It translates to CASSATGTSIYEQYF.

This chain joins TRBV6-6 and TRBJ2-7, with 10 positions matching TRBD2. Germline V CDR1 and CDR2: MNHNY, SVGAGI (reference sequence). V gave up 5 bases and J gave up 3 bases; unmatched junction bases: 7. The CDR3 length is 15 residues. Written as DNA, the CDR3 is TGTGCCAGCAGTAGCTCTAGCGGGGGCTTCTACGAGCAGTACTTC. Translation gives CASSSSSGGFYEQYF.

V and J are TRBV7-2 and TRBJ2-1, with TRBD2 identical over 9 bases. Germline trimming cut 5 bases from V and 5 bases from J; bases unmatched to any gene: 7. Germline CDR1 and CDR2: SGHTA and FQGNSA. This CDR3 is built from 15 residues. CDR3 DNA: TGTGCCAGCAGCCCCATCGAGCGGGGGGACAATGAGCAGTTCTTC. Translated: CASSPIERGDNEQFF.

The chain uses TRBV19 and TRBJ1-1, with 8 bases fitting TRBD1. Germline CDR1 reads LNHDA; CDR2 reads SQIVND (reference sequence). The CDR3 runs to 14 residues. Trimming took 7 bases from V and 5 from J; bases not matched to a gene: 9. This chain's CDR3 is CASILRQGLTEAFF. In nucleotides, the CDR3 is TGTGCCAGTATTCTTAGACAGGGGCTTACTGAAGCTTTCTTT.

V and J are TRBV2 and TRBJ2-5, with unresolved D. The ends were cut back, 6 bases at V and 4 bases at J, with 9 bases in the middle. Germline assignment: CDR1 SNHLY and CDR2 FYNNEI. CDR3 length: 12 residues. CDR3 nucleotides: TGTGCCAGCAGGGAGAGAGGAGAGACCCAGTACTTC. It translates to CASRERGETQYF.

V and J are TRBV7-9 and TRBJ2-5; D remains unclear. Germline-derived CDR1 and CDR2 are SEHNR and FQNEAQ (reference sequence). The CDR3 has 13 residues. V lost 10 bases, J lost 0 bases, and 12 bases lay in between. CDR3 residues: CATHALDQETQYF. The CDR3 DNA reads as TGTGCCACACATGCCCTGGACCAAGAGACCCAGTACTTC. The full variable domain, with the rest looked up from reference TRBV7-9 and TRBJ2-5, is DTGVSQNPRHKITKRGQNVTFRCDPISEHNRLYWYRQTLGQGPEFLTYFQNEAQLEKSRLLSDRFSAERPKGSFSTLEIQRTEQGDSAMYLCATHALDQETQYFGPGTRLLVL.

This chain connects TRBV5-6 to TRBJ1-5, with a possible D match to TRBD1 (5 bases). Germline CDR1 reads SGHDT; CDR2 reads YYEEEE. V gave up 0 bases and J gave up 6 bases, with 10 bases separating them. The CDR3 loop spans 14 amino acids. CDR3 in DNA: TGTGCCAGCAGCTTGGCCGGGGGAGGTCAGCCCCAGCATTTT. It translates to CASSLAGGGQPQHF.

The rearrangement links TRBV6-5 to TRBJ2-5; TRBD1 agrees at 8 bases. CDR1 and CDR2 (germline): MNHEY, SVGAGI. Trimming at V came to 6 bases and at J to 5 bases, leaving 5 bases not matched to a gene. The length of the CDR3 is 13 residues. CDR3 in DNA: TGTGCCAGCAGCTGGACAGGGAAGGAGACCCAGTACTTC. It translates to CASSWTGKETQYF.

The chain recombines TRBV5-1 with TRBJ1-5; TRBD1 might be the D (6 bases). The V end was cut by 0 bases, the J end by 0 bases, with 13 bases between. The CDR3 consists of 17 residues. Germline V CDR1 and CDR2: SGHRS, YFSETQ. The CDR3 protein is CASSLGPTGDSNQPQHF. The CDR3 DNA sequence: TGCGCCAGCAGCTTGGGGCCGACAGGCGATAGCAATCAGCCCCAGCATTTT.

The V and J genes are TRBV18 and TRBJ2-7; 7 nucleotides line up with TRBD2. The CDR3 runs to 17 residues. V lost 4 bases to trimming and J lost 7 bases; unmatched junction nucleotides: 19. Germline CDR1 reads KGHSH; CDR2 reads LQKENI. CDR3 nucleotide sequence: TGTGCCAGCTCACTCCTACCCCCGGGCGGGAGCCCCCGGGAGCAGTACTTC. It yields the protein CASSLLPPGGSPREQYF.

The CDR3 sequence: CASLRGSQETQYF. The CDR3 DNA reads as TGTGCCAGCCTTCGCGGGAGCCAAGAGACCCAGTACTTC. This chain connects TRBV18 to TRBJ2-5; 7 bases are shared with TRBD2. The CDR3 runs 13 residues. V lost 8 bases to trimming and J lost 1 base; unmatched junction nucleotides: 4. Per the germline V gene, CDR1 is KGHSH and CDR2 is LQKENI.

The CDR3 nucleotides are TGTGCCAGCAGAGGGACAGGGGGCTCCTATGGCTACACCTTC. Protein product: CASRGTGGSYGYTF. The chain recombines TRBV27 with TRBJ1-2, with 12 bases lining up with TRBD1. CDR3 length: 14 amino acids. With V trimmed by 6 bases and J by 4 bases, 3 bases remained unmatched. The V gene's germline CDR1 is MNHEY and CDR2 SMNVEV (reference sequence).

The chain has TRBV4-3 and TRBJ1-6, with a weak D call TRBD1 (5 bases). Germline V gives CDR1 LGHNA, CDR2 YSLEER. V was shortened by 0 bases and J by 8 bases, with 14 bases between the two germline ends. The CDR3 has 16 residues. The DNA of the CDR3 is TGCGCCAGCAGCCAAGAAGGAGTAGGGGTGGATTCACCCCTCCACTTT. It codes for CASSQEGVGVDSPLHF.

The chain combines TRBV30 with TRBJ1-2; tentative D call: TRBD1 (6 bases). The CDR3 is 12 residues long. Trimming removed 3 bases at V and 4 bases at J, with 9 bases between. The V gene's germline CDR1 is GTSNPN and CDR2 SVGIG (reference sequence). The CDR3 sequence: CAWSDRFYGYTF. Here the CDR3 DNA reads TGTGCCTGGAGCGACAGGTTCTATGGCTACACCTTC.

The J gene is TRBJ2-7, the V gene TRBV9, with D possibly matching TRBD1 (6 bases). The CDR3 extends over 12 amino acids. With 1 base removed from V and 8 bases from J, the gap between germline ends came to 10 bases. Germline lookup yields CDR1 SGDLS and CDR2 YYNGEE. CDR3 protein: CASSVLGGQQYF. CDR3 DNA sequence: TGTGCCAGCAGCGTATTAGGGGGACAGCAGTACTTC.

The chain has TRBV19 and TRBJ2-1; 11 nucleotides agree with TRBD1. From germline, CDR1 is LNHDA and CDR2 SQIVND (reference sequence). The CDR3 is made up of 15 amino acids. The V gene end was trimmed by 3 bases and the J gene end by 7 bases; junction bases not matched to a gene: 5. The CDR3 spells CASSIPGQGGNEQFF. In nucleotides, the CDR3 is TGTGCCAGTAGTATCCCGGGACAGGGGGGGAATGAGCAGTTCTTC.

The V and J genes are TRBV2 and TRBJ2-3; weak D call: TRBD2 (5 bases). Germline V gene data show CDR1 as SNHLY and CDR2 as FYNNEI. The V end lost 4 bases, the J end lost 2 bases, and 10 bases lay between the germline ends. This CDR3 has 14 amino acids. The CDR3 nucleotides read TGTGCCAGCAGTGTACGCGGGTTCACAGATACGCAGTATTTT. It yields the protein CASSVRGFTDTQYF. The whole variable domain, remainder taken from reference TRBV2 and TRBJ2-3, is EPEVTQTPSHQVTQMGQEVILRCVPISNHLYFYWYRQILGQKVEFLVSFYNNEISEKSEIFDDQFSVERPDGSNFTLKIRSTKLEDSAMYFCASSVRGFTDTQYFGPGTRLTVL.

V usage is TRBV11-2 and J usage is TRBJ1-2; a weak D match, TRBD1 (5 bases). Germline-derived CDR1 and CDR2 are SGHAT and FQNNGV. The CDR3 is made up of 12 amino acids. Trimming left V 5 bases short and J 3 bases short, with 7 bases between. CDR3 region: CASSQGYYGYTF. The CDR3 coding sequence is TGTGCCAGCAGCCAGGGTTACTATGGCTACACCTTC.

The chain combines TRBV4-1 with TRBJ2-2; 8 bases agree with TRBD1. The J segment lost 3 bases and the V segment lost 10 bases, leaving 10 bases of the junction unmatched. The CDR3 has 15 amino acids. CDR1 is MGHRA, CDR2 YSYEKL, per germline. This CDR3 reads CATSRQGSDTGELFF. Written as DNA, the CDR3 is TGCGCCACTTCTCGACAGGGGAGTGACACCGGGGAGCTGTTTTTT.

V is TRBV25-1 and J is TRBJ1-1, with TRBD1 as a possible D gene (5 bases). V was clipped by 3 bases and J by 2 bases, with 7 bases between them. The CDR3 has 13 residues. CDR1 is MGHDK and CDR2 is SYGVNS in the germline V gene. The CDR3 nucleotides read TGTGCCAGCAGTGAGGGGCCAAACACTGAAGCTTTCTTT. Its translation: CASSEGPNTEAFF.

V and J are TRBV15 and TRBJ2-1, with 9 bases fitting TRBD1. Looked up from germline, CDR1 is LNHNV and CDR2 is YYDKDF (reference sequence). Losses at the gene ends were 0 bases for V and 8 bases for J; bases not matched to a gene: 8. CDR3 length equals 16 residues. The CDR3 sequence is CATSRDRTGDSDEQFF. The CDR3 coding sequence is TGTGCCACCAGCAGAGATCGGACAGGGGATTCGGATGAGCAGTTCTTC.

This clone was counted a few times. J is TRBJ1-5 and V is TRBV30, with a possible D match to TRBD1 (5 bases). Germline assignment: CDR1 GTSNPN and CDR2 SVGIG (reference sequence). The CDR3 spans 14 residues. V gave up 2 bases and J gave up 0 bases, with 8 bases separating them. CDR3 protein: CAWSPGGSNQPQHF. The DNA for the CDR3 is TGTGCCTGGAGTCCCGGGGGTAGCAATCAGCCCCAGCATTTT.

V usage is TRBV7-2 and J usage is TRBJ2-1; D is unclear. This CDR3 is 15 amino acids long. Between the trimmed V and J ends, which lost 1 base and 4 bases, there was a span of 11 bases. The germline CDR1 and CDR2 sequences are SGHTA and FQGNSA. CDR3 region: CASSLESQVYNEQFF. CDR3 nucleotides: TGTGCCAGCAGCTTAGAAAGCCAAGTTTACAATGAGCAGTTCTTC.

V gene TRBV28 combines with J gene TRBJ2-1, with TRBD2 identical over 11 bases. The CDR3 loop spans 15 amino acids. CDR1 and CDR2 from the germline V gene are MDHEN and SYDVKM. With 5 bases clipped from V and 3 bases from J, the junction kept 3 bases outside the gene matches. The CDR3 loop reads CASSVLAGDYNEQFF. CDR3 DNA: TGTGCCAGCAGTGTACTAGCGGGGGACTACAATGAGCAGTTCTTC.

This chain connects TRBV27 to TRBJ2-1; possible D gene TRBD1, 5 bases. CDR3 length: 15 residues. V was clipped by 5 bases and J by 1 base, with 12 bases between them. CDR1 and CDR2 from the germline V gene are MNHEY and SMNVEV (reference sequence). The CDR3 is CASSPHAGSYNEQFF. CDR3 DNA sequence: TGTGCCAGCAGTCCCCACGCAGGGTCCTACAATGAGCAGTTCTTC.

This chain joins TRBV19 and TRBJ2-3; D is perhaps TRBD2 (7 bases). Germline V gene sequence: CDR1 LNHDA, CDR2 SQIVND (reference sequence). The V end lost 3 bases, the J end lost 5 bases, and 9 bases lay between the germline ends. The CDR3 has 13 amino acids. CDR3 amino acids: CASSMRGGDTQYF. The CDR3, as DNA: TGTGCCAGTAGTATGAGGGGGGGAGATACGCAGTATTTT.

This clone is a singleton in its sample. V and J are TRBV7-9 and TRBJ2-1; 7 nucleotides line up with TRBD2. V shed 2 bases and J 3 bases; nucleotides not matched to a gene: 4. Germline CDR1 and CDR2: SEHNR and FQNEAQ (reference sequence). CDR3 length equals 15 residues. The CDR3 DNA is TGTGCCAGCAGCTTACGCGGGAGTAACTACAATGAGCAGTTCTTC. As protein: CASSLRGSNYNEQFF. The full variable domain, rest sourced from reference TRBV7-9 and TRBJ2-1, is DTGVSQNPRHKITKRGQNVTFRCDPISEHNRLYWYRQTLGQGPEFLTYFQNEAQLEKSRLLSDRFSAERPKGSFSTLEIQRTEQGDSAMYLCASSLRGSNYNEQFFGPGTRLTVL.

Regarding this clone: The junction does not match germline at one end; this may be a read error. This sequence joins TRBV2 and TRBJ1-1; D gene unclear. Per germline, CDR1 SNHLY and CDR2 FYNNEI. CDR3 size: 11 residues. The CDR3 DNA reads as TGTGCCAGCAGGAGGGCATCTGAGGCTTTCTTT. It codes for CASRRASEAFF.

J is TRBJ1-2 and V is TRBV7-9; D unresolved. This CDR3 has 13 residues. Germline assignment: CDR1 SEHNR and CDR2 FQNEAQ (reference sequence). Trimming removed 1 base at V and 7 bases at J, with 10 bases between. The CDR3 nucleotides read TGTGCCAGCAGCTTAGGGGAGGTTGGTGGCTACACCTTC. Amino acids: CASSLGEVGGYTF. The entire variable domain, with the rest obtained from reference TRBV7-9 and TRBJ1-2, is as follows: DTGVSQNPRHKITKRGQNVTFRCDPISEHNRLYWYRQTLGQGPEFLTYFQNEAQLEKSRLLSDRFSAERPKGSFSTLEIQRTEQGDSAMYLCASSLGEVGGYTFGSGTRLTVV.

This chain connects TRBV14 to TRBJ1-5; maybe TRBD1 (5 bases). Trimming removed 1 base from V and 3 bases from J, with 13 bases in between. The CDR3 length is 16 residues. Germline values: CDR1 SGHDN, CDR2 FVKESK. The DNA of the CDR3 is TGTGCCAGCAGCCAAGGTCCGGGGGTAATCAATCAGCCCCAGCATTTT. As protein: CASSQGPGVINQPQHF.

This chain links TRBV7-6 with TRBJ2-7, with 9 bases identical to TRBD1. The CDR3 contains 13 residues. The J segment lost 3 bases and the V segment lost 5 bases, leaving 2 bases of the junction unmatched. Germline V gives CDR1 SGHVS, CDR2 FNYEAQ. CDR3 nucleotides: TGTGCCAGCAGCCAGGACAGGGGCTACGAGCAGTACTTC. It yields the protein CASSQDRGYEQYF.